This TCR beta chain was captured by sequencing in a study of T cells in localized non-small cell lung cancer. Using immunoSEQ multiplex PCR, the repertoire was profiled, and TCRdb retains in-frame clones only, with some absent. This table has hundreds of clones, approximately 18% appearing once. Notes on this clone: Antigen specificity is unknown.

Overall study findings and caveats: Uninvolved nearby lung showed the greatest T cell clonality, exceeding that found in tumor.

Trimming took 7 bases from V and 2 from J; bases not matched to a gene: 2. The CDR3 length is 13 residues. From germline, CDR1 is LNHDA and CDR2 SQIVND (reference sequence). The clonotype was recovered from a female donor over 55 with stage II squamous cell lung carcinoma. The rearrangement joins TRBV19 to TRBJ1-5; the match to TRBD1 covers 7 bases. The sample in question was normal lung tissue next to the tumor, obtained before any cancer treatment. The CDR3 region is CASKDRGNQPQHF. The CDR3 coding sequence is TGTGCCAGTAAAGACAGGGGCAATCAGCCCCAGCATTTT. Based on the CDR3 plus reference TRBV19 and TRBJ1-5, the full variable domain is DGGITQSPKYLFRKEGQNVTLSCEQNLNHDAMYWYRQDPGQGLRLIYYSQIVNDFQKGDIAEGYSVSREKKESFPLTVTSAQKNPTAFYLCASKDRGNQPQHFGDGTRLSIL.